Described below is a single TCR beta chain sequence and its context. Its antigen is currently unknown. Other DNA sequences from this sample encode an identical CDR3 as well. The source of the sample is a study of shared clonotypes between healthy human individuals. The authors loaded around 190 ng DNA, 27,000 or so T cell genomes, into sorted-subset replicate PCRs. Assay used: immunoSEQ multiplex PCR; TCRdb lists only in-frame clones, some missing. The sample carries nearly 2 million clones, approximately 94% recorded once. This CDR3 spans 14 amino acids. The V gene's germline CDR1 is MDHEN and CDR2 SYDVKM. V shed 3 bases, J shed 4 bases, and the junction held 4 bases outside the gene matches. Terminally differentiated effector memory CD45RA+ cells were excluded from the naive CD8 cells, which were CD45RO-negative and positively selected for CCR7. Overall study results and limits: Non-shared clonotypes were found to have lower generation probabilities than the clonotypes that were shared by all four of the sorted-subset donors. Read depth was anticipated to influence clonotype sharing among donors. Rarefaction revealed incomplete sorted-subset sequencing despite large depth.

This chain connects TRBV28 to TRBJ2-7; 9 bases are a match to TRBD2. The source of this sequence is a man aged 18-30 years in good health. Sequenced input: naive CD8+ T cells sorted from blood. The CDR3 protein is CASSLRGGGYEQYF. Written as DNA, the CDR3 is TGTGCCAGCAGTTTGCGCGGGGGGGGATACGAGCAGTACTTC.